This passage covers 4 T cell receptor beta chains from one sample sequenced in a study of regulatory T cells in long-lasting Graves disease. Time point noted: newly diagnosed GD, antithyroid drugs for less than 3 months. Preparation of the TCR library used RNA extracted from PBMCs. According to the study, TCR beta libraries were built with iRepertoire HTBI primers and CDR3-region Arm-PCR. TCRdb re-derived calls from the multiplex PCR reads in MiXCR, one entry per CDR3 protein. This table holds around 400,000 distinct CDR3 sequences, over 9.5% found once. These data also featured in a second study, about T cells in Graves' hyperthyroidism and ophthalmopathy.

The input for sequencing was peripheral blood mononuclear cells (PBMCs), taken at new diagnosis, from a patient treated with antithyroid drugs. Receptor source: a woman aged 18 to 35 with Graves disease.

Details on this clonotype: A much larger clone is a single base away; this may be a read error. V gene TRBV10-3 combines with J gene TRBJ1-2; D call uncertain. Germline CDR1 is ENHRY and CDR2 is SYGVKD. V lost 5 bases, J lost 2 bases, and 6 bases lay in between. This CDR3 contains 12 residues. The CDR3 spells CAISKSNYGYTF. In DNA, the CDR3 is TGTGCCATCAGTAAAAGCAACTATGGCTACACCTTC.

The genes are TRBV12-5 and TRBJ2-1; D may be TRBD2 (6 bases). CDR3 length: 18 residues. V was trimmed by 3 bases and J by 3 bases, leaving 21 bases between them. Germline-derived CDR1 and CDR2 are LGHNT and FRNRAP. The chain's CDR3 is CASGFLLGVSGGYNEQFF. The CDR3 region has the DNA TGTGCTAGTGGTTTCCTGCTCGGAGTTAGCGGAGGCTACAATGAGCAGTTCTTC. Drawing the rest from reference TRBV12-5 and TRBJ2-1, the complete variable domain is DARVTQTPRHKVTEMGQEVTMRCQPILGHNTVFWYRQTMMQGLELLAYFRNRAPLDDSGMPKDRFSAEMPDATLATLKIQPSEPRDSAVYFCASGFLLGVSGGYNEQFFGPGTRLTVL.

At least ten counts were recorded for this clonotype. V usage is TRBV27 and J usage is TRBJ2-5, with TRBD1 matching 8 bases. Germline trimming cut 6 bases from V and 5 bases from J; bases unmatched to any gene: 11. Germline CDR1 and CDR2: MNHEY and SMNVEV (reference sequence). The CDR3 consists of 15 residues. CDR3 sequence reads: CASRQRQGSWETQYF. Written as DNA, the CDR3 is TGTGCCAGCAGGCAACGACAGGGGTCGTGGGAGACCCAGTACTTC.

This clonotype appeared many times. The chain carries TRBV30 and TRBJ1-2, with a weak D call TRBD1 (6 bases). This CDR3 is built from 13 residues. The germline V and J ends were trimmed by 3 bases and 4 bases, with 12 bases remaining between them. The germline V gene encodes CDR1 GTSNPN and CDR2 SVGIG (reference sequence). CDR3 nucleotide sequence: TGTGCCTGGAGGTTCGTCAGGGGCTATGGCTACACCTTC. It encodes CAWRFVRGYGYTF. The full variable domain, completed using reference TRBV30 and TRBJ1-2, is SQTIHQWPATLVQPVGSPLSLECTVEGTSNPNLYWYRQAAGRGLQLLFYSVGIGQISSEVPQNLSASRPQDRQFILSSKKLLLSDSGFYLCAWRFVRGYGYTFGSGTRLTVV.